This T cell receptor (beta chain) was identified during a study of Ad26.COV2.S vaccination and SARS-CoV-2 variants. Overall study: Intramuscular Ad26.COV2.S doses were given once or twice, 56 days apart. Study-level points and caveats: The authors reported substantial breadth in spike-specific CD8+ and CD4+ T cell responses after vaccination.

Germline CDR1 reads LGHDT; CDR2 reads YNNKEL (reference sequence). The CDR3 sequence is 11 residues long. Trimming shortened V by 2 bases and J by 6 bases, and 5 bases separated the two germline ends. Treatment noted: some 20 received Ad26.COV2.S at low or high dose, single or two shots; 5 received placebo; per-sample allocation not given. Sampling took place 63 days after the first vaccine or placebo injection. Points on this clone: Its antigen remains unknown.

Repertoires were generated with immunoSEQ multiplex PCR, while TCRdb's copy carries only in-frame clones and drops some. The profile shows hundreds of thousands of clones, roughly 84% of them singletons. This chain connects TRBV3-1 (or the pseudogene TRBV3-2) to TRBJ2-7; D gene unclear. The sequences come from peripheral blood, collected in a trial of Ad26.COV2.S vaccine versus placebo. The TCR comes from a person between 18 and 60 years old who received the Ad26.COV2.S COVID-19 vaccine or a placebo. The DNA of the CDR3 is TGTGCCAGCAGCCAACCGACCGAGCAGTACTTC. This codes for CASSQPTEQYF.